The 11 T cell receptor beta chains given below trace back to one sample, sequenced in a study of CD8 T cells in ankylosing spondylitis. TCRdb reprocessed the 5' RACE reads with MiXCR, giving one entry per CDR3 protein. This sample has 200,000 to 300,000 distinct CDR3 sequences, with 7.5% to 9.5% found just once. The sample taken for sequencing was blood, either unsorted or a sorted T cell fraction (not recorded which). Receptor source: a female donor with ankylosing spondylitis or in good health (not recorded which).

This clonotype occurred many times. The J gene is TRBJ2-7, the V gene TRBV30, with 9 bases that match TRBD1. The CDR3 is made up of 15 amino acids. The germline gives CDR1 GTSNPN, CDR2 SVGIG (reference sequence). After removal of 4 bases from V and 6 bases from J, the junction contained 13 bases not matched to a gene. The DNA for the CDR3 is TGTGCCTGGACCCCTCCGGGACAGGGATTTCTCGAGCAGTACTTC. Translating it yields CAWTPPGQGFLEQYF.

This clonotype has only a few counts. The chain uses TRBV7-2 and TRBJ2-2; 10 positions match TRBD2. Germline V gives CDR1 SGHTA, CDR2 FQGNSA. This CDR3 is 16 amino acids long. J gave up 7 bases and V 0 bases, and 5 bases lay outside the gene matches. The CDR3 spells CASSLASGRRDGELFF. In nucleotides, the CDR3 is TGTGCCAGCAGCTTAGCTAGCGGGAGGCGGGACGGGGAGCTGTTTTTT. The full variable domain, its missing parts supplied by reference TRBV7-2 and TRBJ2-2, is GAGVSQSPSNKVTEKGKDVELRCDPISGHTALYWYRQSLGQGLEFLIYFQGNSAPDKSGLPSDRFSAERTGGSVSTLTIQRTQQEDSAVYLCASSLASGRRDGELFFGEGSRLTVL.

This clonotype was found many times. The chain links TRBV20-1 to TRBJ2-7, with D possibly being TRBD2 (6 bases). The CDR3 runs to 16 residues. Trimming removed 3 bases from V and 0 bases from J, with 18 bases in between. Germline values: CDR1 DFQATT, CDR2 SNEGSKA (reference sequence). CDR3 protein: CSASPPGVITSYEQYF. The CDR3 nucleotides read TGCAGTGCTAGTCCTCCGGGAGTTATTACCTCCTACGAGCAGTACTTC.

This clonotype appeared many times. V usage is TRBV4-3 and J usage is TRBJ1-1; tentative D call: TRBD1 (5 bases). The CDR3 length is 15 residues. V lost 4 bases and J 4 bases, leaving 16 bases between the germline ends. Germline assignment: CDR1 LGHNA and CDR2 YSLEER. CDR3 loop: CASSLSPRAGTEAFF. In DNA form, the CDR3 reads TGCGCCAGCAGCCTGAGCCCCAGGGCGGGCACTGAAGCTTTCTTT.

This clonotype was observed many times. V usage is TRBV7-8 and J usage is TRBJ1-1, with D maybe TRBD1 (6 bases). The germline V and J ends were trimmed by 5 bases and 8 bases, with 12 bases remaining between them. The V gene's germline CDR1 is SGHVS and CDR2 FQNEAQ. There are 12 residues in the CDR3. The chain's CDR3 is CASSKDSGEAFF. The DNA of the CDR3 is TGTGCCAGCAGCAAGGACAGTGGGGAAGCTTTCTTT.

This clonotype was observed many times. This rearrangement joins TRBV20-1 to TRBJ2-5; 7 nucleotides match TRBD2. The CDR3 consists of 14 residues. V shed 6 bases, J shed 4 bases, and the junction held 11 bases outside the gene matches. CDR1 is DFQATT and CDR2 is SNEGSKA in the germline V gene (reference sequence). CDR3 in DNA: TGCAGTGCCATGACTAGCAGCCCAGGAGAGACCCAGTACTTC. Residues: CSAMTSSPGETQYF.

The chain employs TRBV20-1 and TRBJ2-1; 8 nucleotides match TRBD2. This CDR3 comprises 12 residues. CDR1 is DFQATT, CDR2 SNEGSKA, per germline (reference sequence). The CDR3 nucleotides read TGCACCCTCGGGGGGGGTCGGGATGAGCAGTTCTTC. This encodes CTLGGGRDEQFF.

This clonotype was detected many times. The chain employs TRBV4-2 and TRBJ1-1; 11 nucleotides match TRBD1. Germline CDR1 reads LGHNA; CDR2 reads YNFKEQ. Losses at the gene ends were 4 bases for V and 3 bases for J; bases not matched to a gene: 4. The length of the CDR3 is 15 residues. The CDR3 spells CASSPDRGRYTEAFF. The CDR3 DNA reads as TGTGCCAGCAGCCCGGACAGGGGGCGGTACACTGAAGCTTTCTTT.

This clonotype was observed many times. The chain joins TRBV6-2 or TRBV6-3 to TRBJ2-1; either TRBD1 or TRBD2 may supply D (5 bases each). V dropped 4 bases and J dropped 6 bases, with 7 bases sitting between them. CDR1 is MNHEY, CDR2 SVGEGT, per germline. The CDR3 extends over 12 amino acids. CDR3 sequence reads: CASSSGGNEQFF. In DNA, the CDR3 is TGTGCCAGCAGTTCTGGGGGCAATGAGCAGTTCTTC.

This clonotype was counted at least ten times. The chain recombines TRBV6-5 with TRBJ2-5; D is possibly TRBD1 (6 bases). The CDR3 spans 16 residues. Trimming removed 0 bases at V and 3 bases at J, with 14 bases between. Germline lookup yields CDR1 MNHEY and CDR2 SVGAGI. The CDR3 coding sequence is TGTGCCAGCAGTTACTCGTTGTCAGGACAGAAAGAGACCCAGTACTTC. As protein: CASSYSLSGQKETQYF.

There are many counts of this clonotype. This rearrangement joins TRBV2 to TRBJ1-4; D gene uncertain. The CDR3 contains 15 residues. Between the trimmed V and J ends, which lost 4 bases and 0 bases, there was a span of 9 bases. Germline V gene data show CDR1 as SNHLY and CDR2 as FYNNEI. The CDR3 here is CASSGPPATNEKLFF. For the CDR3, the DNA is TGTGCCAGCAGTGGCCCGCCTGCAACTAATGAAAAACTGTTTTTT.